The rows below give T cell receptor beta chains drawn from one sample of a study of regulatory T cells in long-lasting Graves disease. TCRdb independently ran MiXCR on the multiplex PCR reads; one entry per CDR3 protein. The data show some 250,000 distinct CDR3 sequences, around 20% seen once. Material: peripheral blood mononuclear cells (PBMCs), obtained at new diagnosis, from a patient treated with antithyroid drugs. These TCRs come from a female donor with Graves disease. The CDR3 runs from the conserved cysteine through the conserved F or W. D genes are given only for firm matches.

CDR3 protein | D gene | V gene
CASAGIPQETQYF | - | TRBV7-3
CASSSRGAGVGKNIQYF | TRBD2 | TRBV9
CASSFTEGETQYF | - | TRBV12-3/TRBV12-4
CASTGAYTEAFF | - | TRBV19
CSVRDATNEKLFF | - | TRBV20-1
CASSLTGGGSQPQHF | TRBD1 | TRBV5-8
CASSTGTETFF | - | TRBV12-3/TRBV12-4
CSVEDGSHTEAFF | - | TRBV29-1
CASSPTRELAGVEQFF | TRBD2 | TRBV7-3
CATSDLQGSPTYEQYF | - | TRBV24-1
CASSPTSDAYEQYF | TRBD2 | TRBV7-6
CASSPRPGLAGGDEQFF | TRBD2 | TRBV18
CASSLGREQRNEQFF | - | TRBV11-2
CASSDSGGGYTF | TRBD1 | TRBV10-2
CASSLLGDEQFF | - | TRBV12-3/TRBV12-4
CSATSGGEYNEQFF | TRBD2 | TRBV20-1
CASSTGQPYEQYF | TRBD1 | TRBV12-3/TRBV12-4
CASSLVGGGADTIYF | - | TRBV11-2
CASSSYQGNTEAFF | - | TRBV19
CASSEVAGNYNEQFF | - | TRBV6-1
CASSSAHYGYTF | - | TRBV6-5
CASSSQTGERDNEQFF | - | TRBV6-5
CASSEGRAGGNSPLHF | TRBD1 | TRBV6-1
CASSRGGGGQETQYF | TRBD2 | TRBV19
CASSPSAANTEAFF | - | TRBV18
CSALRDWRPNEQFF | - | TRBV20-1
CASSIVADSTDTQYF | - | TRBV19
CASSQGDTELNEQYF | - | TRBV3-1
CASSLGGAEAFF | - | TRBV27
CASNLGLDQPQHF | - | TRBV19
CASSGQDEQYF | TRBD1 | TRBV12-3/TRBV12-4
CASSLASGSLNEQFF | TRBD2 | TRBV13
CASSYSLAGVGYNEQFF | TRBD2 | TRBV7-2
CASSRDSGSFNEQFF | - | TRBV7-9
CASSKRQGVGSNQPQHF | - | TRBV19
CASSPAFTDTQYF | - | TRBV18
CASSYALRALVAFF | - | TRBV6-5
CATRHLGIQETQYF | - | TRBV28
CASRSGTDKAFF | TRBD1 | TRBV27
CASSISPEGVYGYTF | - | TRBV27
CASTLSGAYEQYF | TRBD2 | TRBV10-2
CSAPFAGEGTGELFF | TRBD2 | TRBV20-1
CASSNQGALGNTIYF | TRBD1 | TRBV12-3/TRBV12-4
CASSSFGGNGYTF | - | TRBV28
CASSWGLETQYF | - | TRBV5-4
CASSWENTEAFF | - | TRBV5-1
CASSKRTSGRPSTDTQYF | TRBD2 | TRBV6-1
CATSDLLDRGRWYEQYF | TRBD1 | TRBV24-1